The clone carrying this TCR beta chain is a singleton in its sample. Original data processing: Reference gene primer amplification yielded estimated nucleated cell counts. Libraries were prepared by immunoSEQ multiplex PCR; TCRdb keeps only in-frame clonotypes and omits some of them. V and J calls and clone size are copied from that table; D and trimming were computed from the DNA. There are 280,000 or so clones in the sample; roughly 85% occur only once, and about an eighth lies in the top ten. The record originates from a study of blood T cell repertoires in COVID-19. V was shortened by 5 bases and J by 3 bases, with 10 bases between the two germline ends. Germline values: CDR1 SEHNR, CDR2 FQNEAQ (reference sequence). CDR3 length: 13 residues.

The sequence was collected from a human donor in a cohort sampled during active COVID-19. Sequenced material: peripheral blood. This chain joins TRBV7-9 and TRBJ1-1, with unresolved D. In DNA, the CDR3 is TGTGCCAGCAGCCTACTGGAGGACACTGAAGCTTTCTTT. Amino acids: CASSLLEDTEAFF.